This TCR beta chain was sequenced for a study of blood T cell repertoires in COVID-19. The germline CDR1 and CDR2 sequences are SNHLY and FYNNEI. With 3 bases clipped from V and 0 bases from J, the junction kept 3 bases outside the gene matches. There are 15 residues in the CDR3. The protocol was immunoSEQ multiplex PCR, while the TCRdb copy is restricted to in-frame clones and leaves out a portion. This table holds 60,000 to 75,000 clones, around 80% found once. The source of this sequence is a human donor in a cohort sampled during active COVID-19. The chain combines TRBV2 with TRBJ2-5; 8 bases are shared with TRBD2. The specimen sequenced was peripheral blood. CDR3 loop: CASSDTGGDQETQYF. CDR3 bases: TGTGCCAGCAGTGACACGGGGGGGGACCAAGAGACCCAGTACTTC.